These T cell receptor beta chains were read from a single sample in a study of cytomegalovirus exposure and HLA in healthy donors. Clones were read by immunoSEQ multiplex PCR, and TCRdb kept only the in-frame ones, dropping some. The data contain about 160,000 clones, roughly 96% of them seen just once; the ten biggest clones take up about 0.89%. The sequencing sample was made of PBMCs. These TCRs come from a young woman in good health and CMV-seronegative. The CDR3 runs from the conserved cysteine through the conserved F or W. The D gene is left open where the match is weak. Clone size is stated in some rows and not others, as once, few, many or a class when expanded.

D gene,J gene,V gene,clone size,CDR3 protein,CDR3 DNA
TRBD1,TRBJ2-1,TRBV7-6,once,CASSFRDRYNEQFF,TGTGCCAGCAGCTTCCGGGACAGATACAATGAGCAGTTCTTC
TRBD2,TRBJ2-7,TRBV4-1,.,CASSQVLSGGAYEQYF,TGCGCCAGCAGCCAAGTTCTTAGCGGGGGGGCCTACGAGCAGTACTTC
.,TRBJ2-2,TRBV7-3,.,CASSLPGHLNTGELFF,TGTGCCAGCAGCTTACCGGGACACCTGAACACCGGGGAGCTGTTTTTT
TRBD1,TRBJ1-2,TRBV7-2,.,CASSTGIGTGPGYTF,TGTGCCAGCAGCACAGGGATCGGGACAGGGCCCGGCTACACCTTC
TRBD1,TRBJ1-2,TRBV5-5,.,CASRLDRSGYTF,TGTGCCAGCAGGCTGGACAGGTCTGGCTACACCTTC
.,TRBJ1-6,TRBV10-3,.,CANSQGMNSPLHF,TGTGCCAACTCCCAGGGAATGAATTCACCCCTCCACTTT
.,TRBJ1-1,TRBV29-1,.,CSVGGGRGTEAFF,TGCAGCGTTGGGGGGGGGCGAGGCACTGAAGCTTTCTTT
.,TRBJ1-2,TRBV6-5,once,CASSYSSGVWSGYTF,TGTGCCAGCAGTTACTCTAGCGGGGTCTGGAGTGGCTACACCTTC
TRBD1,TRBJ1-2,TRBV13,.,CASSPGQGRWVGYTF,TGTGCCAGCAGCCCCGGACAGGGAAGGTGGGTCGGCTACACCTTC
TRBD2,TRBJ2-7,TRBV9,.,CASSVAPSGAGSYEQYF,TGTGCCAGCAGCGTAGCCCCTAGCGGGGCGGGTTCCTACGAGCAGTACTTC
.,TRBJ1-6,TRBV5-6,.,CASSFWRGSYNSPLHF,TGTGCCAGCAGCTTTTGGAGGGGTTCCTATAATTCACCCCTCCACTTT
TRBD2,TRBJ2-3,TRBV7-2,.,CASSLGLAGDTQYF,TGTGCCAGCAGCCTCGGACTAGCGGGAGATACGCAGTATTTT
.,TRBJ2-2,TRBV7-8,.,CASSLWQDTGELFF,TGTGCCAGCAGCTTATGGCAGGACACCGGGGAGCTGTTTTTT
.,TRBJ1-1,TRBV6-5,.,CASSTGLHTEAFF,TGTGCCAGCAGCACAGGGCTTCACACTGAAGCTTTCTTT
.,TRBJ1-1,TRBV27,.,CASSFEGWTEAFF,TGTGCCAGCAGTTTCGAGGGATGGACTGAAGCTTTCTTT
.,TRBJ2-3,TRBV5-4,.,CASSAGQNTDTQYF,TGTGCCAGCAGCGCGGGACAGAACACAGATACGCAGTATTTT
.,TRBJ1-2,TRBV7-2,few,CASSLGGYGYTF,TGTGCCAGCAGCTTGGGGGGCTATGGCTACACCTTC
.,TRBJ1-1,TRBV5-4,.,CASSTGFGTEAFF,TGTGCCAGCAGCACAGGGTTCGGAACTGAAGCTTTCTTT
TRBD1,TRBJ2-1,TRBV18,.,CASSKAVTGAGNEQFF,TGTGCCAGCTCAAAGGCGGTCACAGGGGCAGGCAATGAGCAGTTCTTC
.,TRBJ1-2,TRBV23-1,.,CASSQFRLYTF,TGCGCCAGCAGTCAATTCAGGCTCTACACCTTC
.,TRBJ1-3,TRBV7-9,.,CASSPPGQFSGNTIYF,TGTGCCAGCAGCCCCCCTGGCCAGTTCTCTGGAAACACCATATATTTT
.,TRBJ1-1,TRBV7-9,.,CASSFQWTENTEAFF,TGTGCCAGCAGCTTCCAGTGGACAGAGAACACTGAAGCTTTCTTT
TRBD2,TRBJ2-3,TRBV7-2,.,CASSYGLGRSTDTQYF,TGTGCCAGCAGCTACGGACTAGGCCGAAGCACAGATACGCAGTATTTT
TRBD2,TRBJ2-3,TRBV5-1,.,CASRRGDFLGDTQYF,TGCGCCAGCAGGCGGGGGGACTTTTTGGGAGATACGCAGTATTTT